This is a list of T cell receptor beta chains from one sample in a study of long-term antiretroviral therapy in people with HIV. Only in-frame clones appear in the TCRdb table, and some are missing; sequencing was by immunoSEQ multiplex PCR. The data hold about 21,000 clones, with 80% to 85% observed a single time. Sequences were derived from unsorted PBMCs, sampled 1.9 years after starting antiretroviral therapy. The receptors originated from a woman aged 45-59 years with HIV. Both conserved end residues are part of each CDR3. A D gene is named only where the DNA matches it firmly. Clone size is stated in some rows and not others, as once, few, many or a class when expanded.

CDR3 protein: CSVLTSGGSGTQYF
CDR3 DNA: TGCAGCGTTTTGACTAGCGGGGGGAGTGGGACCCAGTACTTC
D gene: TRBD2
J gene: TRBJ2-5
CDR3 length: 14
V gene: TRBV29-1
clone size: .

CDR3 protein: CASSLATQGKNTEAFF
CDR3 DNA: TGTGCCAGCAGCTTAGCCACACAGGGGAAGAACACTGAAGCTTTCTTT
D gene: TRBD1
J gene: TRBJ1-1
CDR3 length: 16
V gene: TRBV28
clone size: .

CDR3 protein: CASSQVGGKNTEAFF
CDR3 DNA: TGCGCCAGCAGCCAAGTAGGGGGTAAGAACACTGAAGCTTTCTTT
D gene: .
J gene: TRBJ1-1
CDR3 length: 15
V gene: TRBV4-1
clone size: .

CDR3 protein: CASIGGTGPYEQYF
CDR3 DNA: TGTGCCAGCATCGGAGGGACAGGGCCCTACGAGCAGTACTTC
D gene: TRBD1
J gene: TRBJ2-7
CDR3 length: 14
V gene: TRBV28
clone size: once

CDR3 protein: CSVDPSGTGVHGYTF
CDR3 DNA: TGCAGCGTTGACCCATCCGGGACAGGGGTACATGGCTACACCTTC
D gene: TRBD1
J gene: TRBJ1-2
CDR3 length: 15
V gene: TRBV29-1
clone size: .

CDR3 protein: CASKGPPPGQSDNYGYTF
CDR3 DNA: TGTGCCAGTAAAGGGCCCCCACCGGGACAGAGCGATAACTATGGCTACACCTTC
D gene: TRBD1
J gene: TRBJ1-2
CDR3 length: 18
V gene: TRBV19
clone size: .

CDR3 protein: CASSQEGGTGIYEKLFF
CDR3 DNA: TGTGCCAGCAGCCAAGAGGGTGGGACAGGCATATATGAAAAACTGTTTTTT
D gene: TRBD1
J gene: TRBJ1-4
CDR3 length: 17
V gene: TRBV4-2
clone size: .

CDR3 protein: CASSPGQVNEKLFF
CDR3 DNA: TGCGCCAGCAGTCCAGGACAGGTTAATGAAAAACTGTTTTTT
D gene: TRBD1
J gene: TRBJ1-4
CDR3 length: 14
V gene: TRBV5-1
clone size: .

CDR3 protein: CASSLPRTSGGREQYF
CDR3 DNA: TGTGCCAGCAGTTTACCCCGGACTAGCGGGGGGAGGGAGCAGTACTTC
D gene: TRBD2
J gene: TRBJ2-7
CDR3 length: 16
V gene: TRBV28
clone size: .

CDR3 protein: CAWSPTGGVGYTF
CDR3 DNA: TGTGCCTGGAGTCCAACGGGGGGCGTTGGCTACACCTTC
D gene: .
J gene: TRBJ1-2
CDR3 length: 13
V gene: TRBV30
clone size: .

CDR3 protein: CASSLRQGTPLHF
CDR3 DNA: TGTGCCAGCAGCTTGAGGCAGGGAACACCCCTCCACTTT
D gene: .
J gene: TRBJ1-6
CDR3 length: 13
V gene: TRBV5-6
clone size: few

CDR3 protein: CAWTGTNYGYTF
CDR3 DNA: TGTGCCTGGACTGGGACTAACTATGGCTACACCTTC
D gene: .
J gene: TRBJ1-2
CDR3 length: 12
V gene: TRBV30
clone size: few

CDR3 protein: CASSAGTGTDTQYF
CDR3 DNA: TGTGCCAGTAGTGCCGGGACGGGCACAGATACGCAGTATTTT
D gene: .
J gene: TRBJ2-3
CDR3 length: 14
V gene: TRBV19
clone size: .

CDR3 protein: CSVEPIKTDTQYF
CDR3 DNA: TGCAGCGTTGAGCCAATAAAGACAGATACGCAGTATTTT
D gene: .
J gene: TRBJ2-3
CDR3 length: 13
V gene: TRBV29-1
clone size: .

CDR3 protein: CASSLAGLNTEAFF
CDR3 DNA: TGTGCCAGCAGCTTAGCGGGGTTGAACACTGAAGCTTTCTTT
D gene: .
J gene: TRBJ1-1
CDR3 length: 14
V gene: TRBV7-2
clone size: .

CDR3 protein: CASSNGEDQPQHF
CDR3 DNA: TGTGCCAGCAGCAACGGGGAGGATCAGCCCCAGCATTTT
D gene: .
J gene: TRBJ1-5
CDR3 length: 13
V gene: TRBV7-2
clone size: .

CDR3 protein: CAWGPALNTEAFF
CDR3 DNA: TGTGCCTGGGGGCCTGCGTTGAACACTGAAGCTTTCTTT
D gene: .
J gene: TRBJ1-1
CDR3 length: 13
V gene: TRBV30
clone size: .

CDR3 protein: CASSLIPTGGTDTQYF
CDR3 DNA: TGTGCCAGCAGCTTAATCCCGACAGGGGGCACAGATACGCAGTATTTT
D gene: TRBD1
J gene: TRBJ2-3
CDR3 length: 16
V gene: TRBV7-3
clone size: .

CDR3 protein: CASSLQGFPGELFF
CDR3 DNA: TGTGCCAGCAGTTTACAGGGGTTCCCCGGGGAGCTGTTTTTT
D gene: TRBD1
J gene: TRBJ2-2
CDR3 length: 14
V gene: TRBV7-2
clone size: .

CDR3 protein: CASSFGTDYNEQFF
CDR3 DNA: TGTGCCAGCAGTTTCGGGACAGATTACAATGAGCAGTTCTTC
D gene: TRBD1
J gene: TRBJ2-1
CDR3 length: 14
V gene: TRBV27
clone size: once

CDR3 protein: CASSSSRDTEAFF
CDR3 DNA: TGTGCCAGCAGCTCCAGCAGGGACACTGAAGCTTTCTTT
D gene: .
J gene: TRBJ1-1
CDR3 length: 13
V gene: TRBV7-8
clone size: .

CDR3 protein: CASSQDLRGAKNIQYF
CDR3 DNA: TGCGCCAGCAGCCAAGATTTGAGGGGCGCCAAAAACATTCAGTACTTC
D gene: .
J gene: TRBJ2-4
CDR3 length: 16
V gene: TRBV4-1
clone size: .

CDR3 protein: CASRTGFGNTIYF
CDR3 DNA: TGTGCCAGCAGGACAGGGTTTGGAAACACCATATATTTT
D gene: TRBD1
J gene: TRBJ1-3
CDR3 length: 13
V gene: TRBV6-1
clone size: .

CDR3 protein: CASSISLGIFWPGELFF
CDR3 DNA: TGTGCCAGTAGTATTAGTTTGGGGATTTTTTGGCCCGGGGAGCTGTTTTTT
D gene: .
J gene: TRBJ2-2
CDR3 length: 17
V gene: TRBV19
clone size: .

CDR3 protein: CASSLSLRTNTGELFF
CDR3 DNA: TGTGCCAGCAGCTTAAGCCTCAGGACAAACACCGGGGAGCTGTTTTTT
D gene: .
J gene: TRBJ2-2
CDR3 length: 16
V gene: TRBV7-2
clone size: .

CDR3 protein: CAWNPQGYNQPQHF
CDR3 DNA: TGTGCCTGGAACCCACAGGGGTACAATCAGCCCCAGCATTTT
D gene: TRBD1
J gene: TRBJ1-5
CDR3 length: 14
V gene: TRBV30
clone size: .

CDR3 protein: CASRGGYEQYF
CDR3 DNA: TGTGCCAGCAGGGGGGGATACGAGCAGTACTTC
D gene: .
J gene: TRBJ2-7
CDR3 length: 11
V gene: TRBV21-1
clone size: few

CDR3 protein: CASSQDAIGKGVDEQFF
CDR3 DNA: TGTGCCAGCAGCCAAGATGCTATAGGGAAGGGAGTCGATGAGCAGTTCTTC
D gene: .
J gene: TRBJ2-1
CDR3 length: 17
V gene: TRBV14
clone size: .

CDR3 protein: CASSLGDSYTGELFF
CDR3 DNA: TGTGCCAGCAGCTTAGGGGACAGCTACACCGGGGAGCTGTTTTTT
D gene: TRBD1
J gene: TRBJ2-2
CDR3 length: 15
V gene: TRBV11-3
clone size: .

CDR3 protein: CASLGGAGTPYNEQFF
CDR3 DNA: TGTGCCAGCTTAGGCGGGGCAGGGACGCCTTACAATGAGCAGTTCTTC
D gene: .
J gene: TRBJ2-1
CDR3 length: 16
V gene: TRBV11-3
clone size: once

CDR3 protein: CASSQEGGQSLHF
CDR3 DNA: TGCGCCAGCAGCCAAGAAGGGGGACAATCCCTCCACTTT
D gene: .
J gene: TRBJ1-6
CDR3 length: 13
V gene: TRBV4-3
clone size: .

CDR3 protein: CASRLGQGSSYEQYF
CDR3 DNA: TGTGCCAGCAGACTAGGACAGGGCAGTTCCTACGAGCAGTACTTC
D gene: TRBD1
J gene: TRBJ2-7
CDR3 length: 15
V gene: TRBV27
clone size: .